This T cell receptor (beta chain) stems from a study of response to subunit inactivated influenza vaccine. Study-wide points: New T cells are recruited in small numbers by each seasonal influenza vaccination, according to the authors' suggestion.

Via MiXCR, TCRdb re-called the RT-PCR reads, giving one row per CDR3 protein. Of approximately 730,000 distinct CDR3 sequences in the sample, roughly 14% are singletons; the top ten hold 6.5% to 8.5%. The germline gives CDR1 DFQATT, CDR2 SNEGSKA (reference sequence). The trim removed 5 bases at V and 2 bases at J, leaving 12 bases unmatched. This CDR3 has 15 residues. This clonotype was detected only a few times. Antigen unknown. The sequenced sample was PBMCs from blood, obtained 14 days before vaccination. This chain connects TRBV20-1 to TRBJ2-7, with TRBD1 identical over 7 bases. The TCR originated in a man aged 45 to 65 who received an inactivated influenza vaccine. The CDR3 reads CSARPLRTGTYEQYF. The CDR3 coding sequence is TGCAGTGCTCGCCCTCTTAGGACAGGCACCTACGAGCAGTACTTC.